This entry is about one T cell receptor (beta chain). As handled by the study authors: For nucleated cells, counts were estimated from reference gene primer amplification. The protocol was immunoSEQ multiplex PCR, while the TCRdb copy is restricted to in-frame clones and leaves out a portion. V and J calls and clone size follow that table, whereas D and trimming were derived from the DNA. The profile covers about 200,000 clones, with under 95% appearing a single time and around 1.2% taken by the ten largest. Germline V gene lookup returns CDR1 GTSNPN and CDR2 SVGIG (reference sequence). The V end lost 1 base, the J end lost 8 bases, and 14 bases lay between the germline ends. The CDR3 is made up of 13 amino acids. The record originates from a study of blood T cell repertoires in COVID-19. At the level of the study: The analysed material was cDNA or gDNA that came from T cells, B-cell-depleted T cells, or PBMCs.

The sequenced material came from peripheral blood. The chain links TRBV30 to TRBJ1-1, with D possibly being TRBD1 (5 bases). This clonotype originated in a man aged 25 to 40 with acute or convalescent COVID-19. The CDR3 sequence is CAWSGARRTEAFF. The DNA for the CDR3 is TGTGCCTGGAGTGGAGCCCGTAGGACAGAAGCTTTCTTT.